The source of this T cell receptor beta chain is a study of beta chain features in type 1 diabetes. About this clone: The antigen remains undetermined.

CDR3 size: 20 residues. V shed 2 bases and J 1 base; nucleotides not matched to a gene: 12. Germline CDR1 is MNHEY and CDR2 is SMNVEV (reference sequence). Expressed TCRB transcripts were sequenced because the entire RNA isolate underwent reverse transcription. Approximately 4 million reads on average were seen across naive, central memory and regulatory T cell samples. Using immunoSEQ multiplex PCR, the repertoire was profiled, and TCRdb retains in-frame clones only, with some absent. The sample comprises hundreds of thousands of clones, approximately 30% of which are singletons, and around 0.065% rests with the top ten. Study conclusions and caveats: Shorter templates may be favored by PCR, equally so in patients and controls.

The chain couples TRBV27 to TRBJ2-1; 12 bases match TRBD2. The sample consisted of naive CD4+ T cells from blood. This TCR was recovered from a young man in good health. The CDR3, as DNA: TGTGCCAGCAGTTTACAGGGACTAGCGGGCCCAATCAGGTCCTACAATGAGCAGTTCTTC. Protein sequence: CASSLQGLAGPIRSYNEQFF.